This T cell receptor beta chain is from a study of blood T cell repertoires in COVID-19 (dated by TCRdb to about 2020). About the full investigation: Samples from collaborators originated in the United States, Italy and Spain and spanned both the acute and convalescent phases of COVID-19. The material from the prospective study consisted of cDNA or gDNA derived from T cells, B-cell-depleted T cells, or PBMCs. Subjects who had been exposed to COVID-19, were actively infected with it, or had recovered from it provided the deeply sampled blood TCRbeta repertoires that made up the dataset. The repertoires were released in a freely available public database meant as a resource for research on the immune response to SARS-CoV-2. Samples came from the ongoing ImmuneRACE study (first 160 participants) plus 1,254 subjects from 6 global collaborators. Nearly every sample came with metadata listing a de-identified subject ID, COVID-19 status, age in years and sex. HLA class I and class II types, where available, came from metadata supplied by the sample provider rather than from assay-based typing. Broad study findings and their caveats: The quantity of clinical and demographic metadata differed by source and by participant and was supplied without curation.

In regard to this clone: Its antigen specificity is not known. No qualities accompany the bases; no much larger clone lies one base away.

V loses 1 base of germline sequence and J loses 8 bases, and the interval between the two ends is 14 bases. CDR1 is given as SEHNR and CDR2 as FQNEAQ, both from the germline V gene (reference sequence). From its cysteine to its phenylalanine, the CDR3 spans 14 amino acids. Left in the record is the CDR3 DNA by itself, 42 bases read in frame from the first base. The immunoSEQ Assay, a bias-controlled multiplex PCR, was used to amplify TCRbeta CDR3 regions from genomic DNA. For the original study's pipeline: The number of nucleated cells in each sample was estimated by amplification of reference gene primers within the assay. To quantify the absolute abundance of each unique TCRbeta CDR3 rearrangement, sequence reads were collapsed and filtered. For each sample, productive Simpson clonality was calculated as the square root of Simpson's diversity index over productive rearrangements. TCRdb holds this immuneACCESS table with in-frame rearrangements only. Some clones are missing; in checked studies, unresolved V genes explain under half, and the rest has no known cause. V and J calls and clone size follow that table, whereas D and trimming were derived from the DNA. This sample holds just under 85,000 clones; around four fifths were observed only once. The ten largest clones represent over 15% of the sample.

Collaborating institutions collected whole blood in K2EDTA tubes following their own protocols. For TCRbeta analysis, collaborators shipped samples as frozen whole blood, isolated PBMCs, or DNA extracted from either of those sample types. Sequenced material: peripheral blood. This receptor was identified in a woman aged 60-70 years with acute or convalescent COVID-19. This chain is built from TRBV7-9 and TRBJ1-2; no D segment can be confidently identified. The CDR3 corresponds to CASSLGPHEEGYTF. The DNA sequence follows: TGTGCCAGCAGCTTAGGACCCCACGAGGAAGGCTACACCTTC.